This T cell receptor beta chain was retrieved from a study of T cells in Graves' hyperthyroidism and ophthalmopathy. Amplification of TCR beta CDR3 regions was performed using RNA transcripts as template. TCR CDR3 underwent first-round RT-PCR with the HTBI primer set. Each CDR3 protein gets one entry after TCRdb re-called the multiplex PCR reads with MiXCR. Here the sample spans about 400,000 distinct CDR3 sequences, around 13% being singletons. CDR1 is DFQATT and CDR2 is SNEGSKA in the germline V gene (reference sequence). This CDR3 spans 13 amino acids. The trim removed 7 bases at V and 1 base at J, leaving 4 bases unmatched. This clonotype was observed a handful of times.

The sample was blood. This TCR was recovered from a woman between 18 and 29 years old with Graves' hyperthyroidism. This chain uses TRBV20-1 with TRBJ1-5; 7 bases are shared with TRBD1. The CDR3, as DNA: TGCAGTGTCCAGGGGGGGAGCAATCAGCCCCAGCATTTT. Amino acids: CSVQGGSNQPQHF.